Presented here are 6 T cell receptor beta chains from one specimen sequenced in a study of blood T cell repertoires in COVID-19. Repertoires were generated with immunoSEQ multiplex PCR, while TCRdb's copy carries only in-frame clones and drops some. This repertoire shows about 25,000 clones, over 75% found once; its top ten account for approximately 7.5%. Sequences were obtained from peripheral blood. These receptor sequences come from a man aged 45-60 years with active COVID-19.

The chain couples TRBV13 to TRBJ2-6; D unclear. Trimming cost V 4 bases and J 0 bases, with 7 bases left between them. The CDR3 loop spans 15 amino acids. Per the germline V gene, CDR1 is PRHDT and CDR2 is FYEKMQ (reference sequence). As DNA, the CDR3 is TGTGCCAGCAGCTCATACAACTCTGGGGCCAACGTCCTGACTTTC. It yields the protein CASSSYNSGANVLTF.

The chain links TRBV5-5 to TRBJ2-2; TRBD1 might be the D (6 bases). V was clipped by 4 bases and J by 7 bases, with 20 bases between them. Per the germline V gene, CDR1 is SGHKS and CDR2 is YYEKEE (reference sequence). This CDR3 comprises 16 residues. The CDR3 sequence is CASSQSVAGVGGELFF. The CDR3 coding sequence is TGTGCCAGCAGCCAATCGGTGGCAGGGGTAGGCGGGGAGCTGTTTTTT.

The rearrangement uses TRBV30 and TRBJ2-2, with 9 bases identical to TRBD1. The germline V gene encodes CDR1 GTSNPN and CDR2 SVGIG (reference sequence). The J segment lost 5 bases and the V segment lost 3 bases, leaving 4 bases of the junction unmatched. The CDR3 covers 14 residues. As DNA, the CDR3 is TGTGCCTGGAGCCCGGACAGGGGAACCGGGGAGCTGTTTTTT. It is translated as CAWSPDRGTGELFF.

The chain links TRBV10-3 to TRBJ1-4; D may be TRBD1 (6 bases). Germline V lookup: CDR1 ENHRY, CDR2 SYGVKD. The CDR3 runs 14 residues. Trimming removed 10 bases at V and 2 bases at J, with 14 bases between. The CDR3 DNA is TGTGCCACCCGACAGGTGGACACTAATGAAAAACTGTTTTTT. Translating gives CATRQVDTNEKLFF.

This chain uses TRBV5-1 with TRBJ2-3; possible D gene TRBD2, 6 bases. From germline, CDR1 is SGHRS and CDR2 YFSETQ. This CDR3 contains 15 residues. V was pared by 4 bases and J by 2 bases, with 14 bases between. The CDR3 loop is CASSPYGDFTDTQYF. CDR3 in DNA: TGCGCCAGCAGCCCTTATGGGGACTTCACAGATACGCAGTATTTT.

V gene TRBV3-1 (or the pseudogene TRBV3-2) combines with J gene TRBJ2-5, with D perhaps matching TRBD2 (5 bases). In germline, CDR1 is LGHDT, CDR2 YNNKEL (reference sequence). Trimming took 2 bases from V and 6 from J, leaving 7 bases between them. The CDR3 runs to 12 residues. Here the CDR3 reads CASSQSGKTQYF. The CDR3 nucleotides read TGTGCCAGCAGCCAATCGGGGAAGACCCAGTACTTC.